The clone carrying this T cell receptor (beta chain) was detected once. Its antigen is unidentified. This sample stems from a study of post-analysis software for immune sequencing data. Looking at the study overall: Clinical courses comprised relapsing-remitting, secondary progressive and progressive-relapsing multiple sclerosis. Notes on the study in general: Among multiple sclerosis patients, normalized Chao1 diversity was significantly below that of controls. Pronounced co-clustering by F measure was evident among identically batched samples.

TCR beta cDNA libraries included unique molecular identifiers. One entry per CDR3 protein results from TCRdb running MiXCR on the PCR reads. The table lists roughly 400,000 distinct CDR3 sequences, approximately 37% of them singletons. What was sequenced was blood. The clonotype comes from a girl aged 2 to 10 with multiple sclerosis.

DNA of the CDR3: TGCGCCAGCAGCCAAGATAGAGGGGCCAGCACAGATACGCAGTATTTT. It specifies CASSQDRGASTDTQYF. This chain joins TRBV4-3 and TRBJ2-3; D tentatively fits TRBD1 or TRBD2 (5 bases each). The V gene lost 0 bases and the J gene lost 0 bases, with 10 bases spanning the gap. The V gene's germline CDR1 is LGHNA and CDR2 YSLEER. The CDR3 runs to 16 residues.